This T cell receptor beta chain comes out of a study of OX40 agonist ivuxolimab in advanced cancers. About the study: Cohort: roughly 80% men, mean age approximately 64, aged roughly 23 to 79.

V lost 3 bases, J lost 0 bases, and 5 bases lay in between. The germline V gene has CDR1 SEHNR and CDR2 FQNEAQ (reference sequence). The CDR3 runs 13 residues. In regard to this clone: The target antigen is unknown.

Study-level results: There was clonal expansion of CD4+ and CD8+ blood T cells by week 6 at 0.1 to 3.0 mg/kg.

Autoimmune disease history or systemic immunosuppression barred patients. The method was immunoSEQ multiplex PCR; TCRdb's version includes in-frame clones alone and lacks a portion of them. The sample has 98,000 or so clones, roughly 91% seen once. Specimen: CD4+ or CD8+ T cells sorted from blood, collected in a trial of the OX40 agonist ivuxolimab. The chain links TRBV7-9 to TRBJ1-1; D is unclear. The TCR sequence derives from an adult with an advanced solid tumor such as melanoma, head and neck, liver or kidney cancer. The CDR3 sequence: CASSFSMNTEAFF. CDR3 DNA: TGTGCCAGCAGCTTTTCTATGAACACTGAAGCTTTCTTT.